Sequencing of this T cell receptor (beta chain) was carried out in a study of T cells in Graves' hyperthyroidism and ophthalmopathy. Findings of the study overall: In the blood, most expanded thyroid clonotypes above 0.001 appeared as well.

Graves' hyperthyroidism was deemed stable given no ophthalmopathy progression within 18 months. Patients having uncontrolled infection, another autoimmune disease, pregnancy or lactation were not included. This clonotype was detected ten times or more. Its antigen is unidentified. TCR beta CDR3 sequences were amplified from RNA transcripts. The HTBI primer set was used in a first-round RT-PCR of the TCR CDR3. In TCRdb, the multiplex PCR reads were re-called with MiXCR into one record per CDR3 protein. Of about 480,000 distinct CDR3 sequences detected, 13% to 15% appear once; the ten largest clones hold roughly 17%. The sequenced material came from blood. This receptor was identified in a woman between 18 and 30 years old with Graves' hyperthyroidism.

The CDR3 here is CASSWGQYHQPQHF. The CDR3 nucleotides are TGTGCCAGCAGCTGGGGACAGTACCATCAGCCCCAGCATTTT. The rearrangement uses TRBV5-6 and TRBJ1-5; 7 bases align to TRBD1. The length of the CDR3 is 14 residues. From germline, CDR1 is SGHDT and CDR2 YYEEEE. V lost 3 bases and J lost 5; bases outside the gene matches: 5.